This TCR beta chain was identified in a study of blood T cell repertoires in COVID-19. The CDR3 consists of 16 residues. From germline, CDR1 is KGHSH and CDR2 LQKENI. Between the trimmed V and J ends, which lost 0 bases and 2 bases, there was a span of 14 bases. Clones were read by immunoSEQ multiplex PCR, and TCRdb kept only the in-frame ones, dropping some. The sample holds about 39,000 clones; approximately 86% are singletons and the top ten take under 5.5%. The chain is built from TRBV18 and TRBJ2-7; a weak D match, TRBD1 (7 bases). The sample comprised peripheral blood. This sequence was found in a man aged 35-49 years with active COVID-19. CDR3 in DNA: TGTGCCAGCTCACCACCAGGCAGGGGGGTTGCCTACGAGCAGTACTTC. Amino acids: CASSPPGRGVAYEQYF. The full variable domain, its missing parts supplied by reference TRBV18 and TRBJ2-7, is NAGVMQNPRHLVRRRGQEARLRCSPMKGHSHVYWYRQLPEEGLKFMVYLQKENIIDESGMPKERFSAEFPKEGPSILRIQQVVRGDSAAYFCASSPPGRGVAYEQYFGPGTRLTVT.